The rows below give T cell receptor beta chains drawn from one sample of a study of blood T cell repertoires in COVID-19. TCRdb's copy holds only in-frame clones and misses some; the assay was immunoSEQ multiplex PCR. The sample consists of roughly 310,000 clones, 90% of them appearing once. Source material: peripheral blood. Receptors were obtained from a woman aged 25 to 45 with COVID-19, enrolled during active disease. Both conserved end residues are part of each CDR3. Fields, in order: clone size, CDR3 length, D gene, V gene, J gene, CDR3 protein, CDR3 DNA. D genes are given only for firm matches. Clone size is shown for a subset of rows, as once, few, many or a class of expanded clone.

>.|14|TRBD2|TRBV5-1|TRBJ2-7
CASSLPGLHYEQYF
TGCGCCAGCAGCTTACCGGGACTACACTACGAGCAGTACTTC
>.|14|TRBD1|TRBV19|TRBJ1-2
CASSLQGGDYGYTF
TGTGCCAGTAGTCTACAGGGGGGCGACTATGGCTACACCTTC
>.|15|TRBD2|TRBV5-1|TRBJ2-1
CASSYSGELYNEQFF
TGCGCCAGCAGCTATAGCGGGGAACTATACAATGAGCAGTTCTTC
>.|13|TRBD1|TRBV6-1|TRBJ1-2
CASSEQGQIGYTF
TGTGCCAGCAGTGAACAGGGACAGATTGGCTACACCTTC
>.|13|TRBD1|TRBV28|TRBJ1-1
CASSPGQGGQAFF
TGTGCCAGCAGCCCGGGACAGGGCGGGCAAGCTTTCTTT
>.|22|TRBD2|TRBV4-1|TRBJ2-1
CASSQDSKFPGLAGGSYNEQFF
TGCGCCAGCAGCCAAGATTCAAAATTCCCGGGACTAGCGGGAGGCTCCTACAATGAGCAGTTCTTC
>.|15|TRBD1|TRBV9|TRBJ1-2
CASSPSGQGNYGYTF
TGTGCCAGCAGCCCTTCGGGACAGGGGAACTATGGCTACACCTTC
>.|13|.|TRBV30|TRBJ1-4
CAWSGGANEKLFF
TGTGCCTGGAGTGGGGGGGCTAATGAAAAACTGTTTTTT
>.|16|TRBD1|TRBV7-2|TRBJ1-2
CASSSGGQGTIYGYTF
TGTGCCAGCAGCTCTGGGGGACAGGGAACTATCTATGGCTACACCTTC
>.|11|.|TRBV29-1|TRBJ1-1
CSADRYPEAFF
TGCAGCGCTGACAGGTATCCTGAAGCTTTCTTT
>.|14|.|TRBV5-4|TRBJ1-1
CASSLGLMNTEAFF
TGTGCCAGCAGCTTGGGACTTATGAACACTGAAGCTTTCTTT
>.|15|.|TRBV2|TRBJ1-1
CASSDRGEMDTEAFF
TGTGCCAGCAGTGACCGGGGAGAAATGGACACTGAAGCTTTCTTT
>.|13|TRBD1|TRBV11-3|TRBJ1-1
CASSLTGTGSAFF
TGTGCCAGCAGCCTCACCGGGACAGGGTCTGCTTTCTTT
>.|17|TRBD2|TRBV10-3|TRBJ2-1
CAISEGLAGGVLNEQFF
TGTGCCATCAGTGAGGGACTAGCGGGAGGTGTTCTGAATGAGCAGTTCTTC
>.|16|TRBD1|TRBV10-3|TRBJ2-7
CAISNQIDRGSYEQYF
TGTGCCATCAGTAACCAAATCGACAGGGGCTCCTACGAGCAGTACTTC
>.|14|TRBD1|TRBV28|TRBJ1-2
CASSLRQGGYGYTF
TGTGCCAGCAGTTTACGACAGGGGGGCTATGGCTACACCTTC
>.|17|TRBD1|TRBV4-2|TRBJ2-7
CASSQDQGQATPYEQYF
TGTGCCAGCAGCCAAGACCAGGGACAGGCCACCCCCTACGAGCAGTACTTC
>.|15|TRBD1|TRBV18|TRBJ1-1
CASSPYRGLNTEAFF
TGTGCCAGCTCACCGTACAGGGGGCTGAACACTGAAGCTTTCTTT
>.|14|TRBD1|TRBV6-5|TRBJ1-2
CASRYRGLGYGYTF
TGTGCCAGCAGATACAGGGGGCTCGGCTATGGCTACACCTTC
>.|14|TRBD1|TRBV5-4|TRBJ1-1
CASSLKQGSTEAFF
TGTGCCAGCAGCTTGAAACAGGGGAGCACTGAAGCTTTCTTT
>.|13|TRBD1|TRBV12-3/TRBV12-4|TRBJ1-1
CASSPRTGTEAFF
TGTGCCAGCAGTCCCAGGACAGGCACTGAAGCTTTCTTT
>.|13|.|TRBV3-1/TRBV3-2|TRBJ1-1
CASSQAPGPEAFF
TGTGCCAGCAGCCAAGCTCCAGGGCCTGAAGCTTTCTTT
>.|14|TRBD1|TRBV25-1|TRBJ1-2
CASSRRGQNYGYTF
TGTGCCAGCAGTCGCCGGGGACAGAACTATGGCTACACCTTC
>.|19|TRBD1|TRBV3-1/TRBV3-2|TRBJ2-2
CASRPNPGTGAKNTGELFF
TGTGCCAGCAGGCCCAACCCCGGGACAGGGGCGAAGAACACCGGGGAGCTGTTTTTT
>.|15|.|TRBV5-1|TRBJ2-7
CASSLSSGTNSEQYF
TGCGCCAGCAGCTTGAGTAGCGGAACAAACTCAGAGCAGTACTTC
>.|14|.|TRBV5-1|TRBJ2-5
CASSLGAGEETQYF
TGCGCCAGCAGCTTGGGGGCAGGGGAAGAGACCCAGTACTTC
>.|16|.|TRBV5-6|TRBJ1-3
CASSFQGVSSGNTIYF
TGTGCCAGCAGCTTCCAAGGGGTCTCCTCTGGAAACACCATATATTTT
>.|15|.|TRBV7-9|TRBJ2-5
CASSPNGGYQETQYF
TGTGCCAGCAGCCCTAACGGAGGGTACCAAGAGACCCAGTACTTC
>.|14|.|TRBV7-9|TRBJ1-1
CASSGRGSSTEAFF
TGTGCCAGCAGTGGTAGGGGTTCGAGCACTGAAGCTTTCTTT
>once|16|TRBD2|TRBV24-1|TRBJ2-1
CATSDTTSGRLHEQFF
TGTGCCACCAGTGACACTACTAGCGGGAGGTTGCATGAGCAGTTCTTC
>.|14|TRBD1|TRBV5-4|TRBJ1-4
CASSFGQANEKLFF
TGTGCCAGCAGCTTCGGACAGGCGAATGAAAAACTGTTTTTT
>once|13|.|TRBV5-1|TRBJ1-1
CASSFDRNTEAFF
TGCGCCAGCAGCTTTGACAGGAACACTGAAGCTTTCTTT
>.|13|.|TRBV4-2|TRBJ1-5
CASSQDRNQPQHF
TGTGCCAGCAGCCAAGACCGGAATCAGCCCCAGCATTTT
>.|15|.|TRBV19|TRBJ1-2
CASKSGGPPHYGYTF
TGTGCCAGTAAATCGGGGGGCCCCCCTCACTATGGCTACACCTTC
>.|17|TRBD1|TRBV19|TRBJ1-5
CASSIEQGAYVNQPQHF
TGTGCCAGTAGTATAGAACAGGGGGCTTATGTCAATCAGCCCCAGCATTTT
>.|20|.|TRBV3-1/TRBV3-2|TRBJ1-3
CASSQNHRVNAPMSGNTIYF
TGTGCCAGCAGCCAAAACCACAGGGTAAATGCACCCATGTCTGGAAACACCATATATTTT